The 18 T cell receptor beta chains below were found in one sample sequenced in a study of T cells in Graves' hyperthyroidism and ophthalmopathy. Amplified TCR beta CDR3 regions derived from RNA transcripts. Researchers ran a first-round RT-PCR on the TCR CDR3 using the HTBI primer set. One entry per CDR3 protein, called by TCRdb with MiXCR from the multiplex PCR reads. This sample carries approximately 720,000 distinct CDR3 sequences, about 19% of them seen once, and the ten largest clones take over 15%. Sequenced: blood. Receptors originate from a woman in her forties or fifties with Graves' hyperthyroidism that later progressed to Graves' ophthalmopathy.

This clonotype was seen ten or more times. The chain's CDR3 is CASSPGQGQYF. CDR3 in DNA: TGTGCCAGCAGCCCTGGACAAGGGCAGTACTTC. The chain recombines TRBV6-1 with TRBJ2-7; D is possibly TRBD1 (5 bases). Between the trimmed V and J ends, which lost 6 bases and 9 bases, there was a span of 12 bases. Germline V lookup: CDR1 MNHNS, CDR2 SASEGT. The CDR3 extends over 11 amino acids.

This clonotype was observed a few times. This chain links TRBV15 with TRBJ2-5; 7 bases align to TRBD2. CDR1 is LNHNV, CDR2 YYDKDF, per germline (reference sequence). This CDR3 comprises 17 residues. After removal of 5 bases from V and 0 bases from J, the junction contained 12 bases not matched to a gene. The DNA for the CDR3 is TGTGCCACCAGCGAACACCGGGACTACGGGTACCAAGAGACCCAGTACTTC. Its protein product is CATSEHRDYGYQETQYF.

At least ten counts were recorded for this clonotype. This chain connects TRBV20-1 to TRBJ2-7, with 10 positions matching TRBD2. V lost 0 bases and J lost 3; bases outside the gene matches: 14. This CDR3 has 18 residues. CDR1 DFQATT and CDR2 SNEGSKA come from the germline V gene (reference sequence). The CDR3 DNA sequence: TGCAGTGCTAGAGATCCCCATGTAGCGGGGGGACCATACTACGAGCAGTACTTC. Translating gives CSARDPHVAGGPYYEQYF.

This chain connects TRBV6-6 to TRBJ1-2, with D possibly matching TRBD1 (5 bases). In germline, CDR1 is MNHNY, CDR2 SVGAGI (reference sequence). CDR3 size: 15 residues. Trimming removed 2 bases at V and 4 bases at J, with 14 bases between. The CDR3 DNA reads TGTGCCAGCAGTTACACCGGGGGGACCGGCTATGGCTACACCTTC. Translated: CASSYTGGTGYGYTF.

This clonotype was seen a few times. A read error may be the cause here, since a much bigger clone is one base away. This sequence joins TRBV7-9 and TRBJ1-2; 8 bases align to TRBD1. V was clipped by 7 bases and J by 4 bases; unmatched bases: 11. CDR3 length equals 15 residues. Germline V lookup: CDR1 SEHNR, CDR2 FQNEAQ (reference sequence). The CDR3 DNA reads TGTGCCAGCAACTCGATAGACAGGGGTGTCTATGGCTACACCTTC. Translating it yields CASNSIDRGVYGYTF. Looking up the rest from reference TRBV7-9 and TRBJ1-2 gives the full variable domain: DTGVSQNPRHKITKRGQNVTFRCDPISEHNRLYWYRQTLGQGPEFLTYFQNEAQLEKSRLLSDRFSAERPKGSFSTLEIQRTEQGDSAMYLCASNSIDRGVYGYTFGSGTRLTVV.

V is TRBV7-6 and J is TRBJ2-1; D ambiguous. Germline V lookup: CDR1 SGHVS, CDR2 FNYEAQ. The CDR3 contains 12 residues. The germline V and J ends were trimmed by 6 bases and 8 bases, with 11 bases remaining between them. DNA for the CDR3: TGTGCCAGCAGTCATTACGGTCATGAGCAGTTCTTC. Protein product: CASSHYGHEQFF.

V is TRBV20-1 and J is TRBJ2-3, with 7 positions matching TRBD1. Per germline, CDR1 DFQATT and CDR2 SNEGSKA (reference sequence). This CDR3 comprises 11 residues. The trim removed 4 bases at V and 6 bases at J, leaving 1 base unmatched. Here the CDR3 reads CSATQGDTQYF. The CDR3 DNA sequence: TGCAGTGCTACACAGGGGGATACGCAGTATTTT.

This chain links TRBV11-3 with TRBJ2-1; 12 bases are shared with TRBD2. The length of the CDR3 is 17 residues. Germline CDR1 SGHNT, CDR2 YENEEA. Trimming took 5 bases from V and 4 from J; bases not matched to a gene: 9. CDR3 sequence reads: CASSRIYLAGGYNEQFF. CDR3 nucleotides: TGTGCCAGCAGCCGAATTTATCTAGCGGGGGGGTACAATGAGCAGTTCTTC. Full variable domain (rest looked up from reference TRBV11-3 and TRBJ2-1): EAGVVQSPRYKIIEKKQPVAFWCNPISGHNTLYWYLQNLGQGPELLIRYENEEAVDDSQLPKDRFSAERLKGVDSTLKIQPAELGDSAVYLCASSRIYLAGGYNEQFFGPGTRLTVL.

This rearrangement joins TRBV5-1 to TRBJ2-7; tentatively, D is TRBD1 (6 bases). Germline V gene data show CDR1 as SGHRS and CDR2 as YFSETQ. The CDR3 spans 15 residues. V lost 0 bases and J 3 bases, leaving 13 bases between the germline ends. CDR3 sequence: CASSLGPDSSYEQYF. The CDR3 coding sequence is TGCGCCAGCAGCTTGGGCCCGGACAGTAGCTACGAGCAGTACTTC.

This clonotype was detected only once. An end of the junction differs from the germline gene, which may be a read error. The V call is TRBV13, the J call TRBJ1-3, with TRBD1 as a possible D gene (5 bases). In germline, CDR1 is PRHDT, CDR2 FYEKMQ (reference sequence). This CDR3 is built from 13 residues. The CDR3 region has the DNA TGTACCAGCAGCTTACCTGGGGGACACACCATATATTTT. Protein sequence: CTSSLPGGHTIYF.

This clonotype was seen at least ten times. The V and J genes are TRBV20-1 and TRBJ2-7; tentatively, D is TRBD1 (6 bases). Looked up from germline, CDR1 is DFQATT and CDR2 is SNEGSKA (reference sequence). Trimming pared 3 bases from V and 5 bases from J, leaving 17 bases between. This CDR3 comprises 14 residues. The CDR3 sequence is CSARATLQGHEQYF. CDR3 nucleotide sequence: TGCAGTGCTAGGGCCACCTTACAGGGACACGAGCAGTACTTC.

J is TRBJ1-1 and V is TRBV6-1; 8 nucleotides align to TRBD1. Germline V gene lookup returns CDR1 MNHNS and CDR2 SASEGT. The CDR3 is made up of 15 amino acids. J lost 4 bases, V lost 4 bases, and 8 bases had no gene match. The CDR3 DNA sequence: TGTGCCAGCAGTGGACCCGGACAGGGCCTCACTGAAGCTTTCTTT. It is translated as CASSGPGQGLTEAFF.

The chain recombines TRBV20-1 with TRBJ2-3; weak D call: TRBD2 (6 bases). The CDR3 consists of 14 residues. Germline V gene data show CDR1 as DFQATT and CDR2 as SNEGSKA (reference sequence). Trimming pared 1 base from V and 4 bases from J, leaving 12 bases between. The DNA for the CDR3 is TGCAGTGCTAGAGCAAGCGGGCTCCCAGATACGCAGTATTTT. Its protein is CSARASGLPDTQYF.

This clonotype was recorded many times. The rearrangement joins TRBV7-3 to TRBJ2-1, with D perhaps TRBD1 (6 bases). V was trimmed by 5 bases and J by 0 bases, leaving 14 bases between them. Germline V gene data show CDR1 as SGHTA and CDR2 as FQGTGA. The CDR3 length is 16 residues. The CDR3 sequence: CASSKITGSSYNEQFF. As DNA, the CDR3 is TGTGCCAGCAGCAAAATAACAGGGAGCTCCTACAATGAGCAGTTCTTC.

The chain couples TRBV12-3 or TRBV12-4 to TRBJ1-4; D remains unclear. The CDR3 consists of 15 residues. V lost 6 bases, J lost 8 bases, and 19 bases lay in between. CDR3 sequence: CASSYPGKTGEKLFF. The CDR3 bases are TGTGCCAGCAGCTATCCCGGCAAAACGGGGGAAAAACTGTTTTTT.

This clonotype has more than one count but fewer than ten. The genes are TRBV30 and TRBJ2-2; D is ambiguous. Deletions cut 0 bases from V and 8 bases from J, with 10 bases between. Germline V lookup: CDR1 GTSNPN, CDR2 SVGIG (reference sequence). The CDR3 runs to 13 residues. The CDR3 spells CAWSVGFLGELFF. The CDR3 DNA reads TGTGCCTGGAGTGTTGGATTCCTGGGGGAGCTGTTTTTT.

As to this clonotype: One end of the junction fails to match germline, which may point to a read error. The chain couples TRBV12-3 or TRBV12-4 to TRBJ2-2; tentatively, D is TRBD2 (5 bases). The CDR3 length is 15 residues. CDR3 DNA sequence: TGTGCCACGACTTGGGCCATCCCTAACACCGGGGAGCTGCTTTTT. This sequence encodes CATTWAIPNTGELLF.

The chain links TRBV6-1 to TRBJ1-1; D is perhaps TRBD1 (5 bases). Trimming stripped 5 bases from V and 1 base from J, with 17 bases between. The CDR3 sequence is 16 residues long. The germline gives CDR1 MNHNS, CDR2 SASEGT. CDR3 residues: CASSRSHRSRNTEAFF. CDR3 in DNA: TGTGCCAGCAGTAGAAGCCACAGGTCCCGGAACACTGAAGCTTTCTTT.